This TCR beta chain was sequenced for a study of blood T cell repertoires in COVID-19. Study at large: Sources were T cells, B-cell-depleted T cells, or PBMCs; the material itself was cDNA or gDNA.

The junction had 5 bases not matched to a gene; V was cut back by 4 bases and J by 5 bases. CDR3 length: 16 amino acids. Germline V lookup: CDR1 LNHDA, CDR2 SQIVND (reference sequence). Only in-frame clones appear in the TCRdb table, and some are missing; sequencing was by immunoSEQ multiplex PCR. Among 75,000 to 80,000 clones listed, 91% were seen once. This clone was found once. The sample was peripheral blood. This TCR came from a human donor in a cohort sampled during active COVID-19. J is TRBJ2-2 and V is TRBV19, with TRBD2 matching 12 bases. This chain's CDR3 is CASSTSGGAYTGELFF. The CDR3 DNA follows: TGTGCCAGTAGTACTAGCGGGGGGGCTTATACCGGGGAGCTGTTTTTT.